Presented here are 16 T cell receptor beta chains from one specimen sequenced in a study of regulatory T cells in long-lasting Graves disease. Time point in this sample: persistent/refractory GD, antithyroid drugs over 5 years with positive TRAb. PBMC RNA served as the TCR library source. Sequencing libraries for TCR beta were prepared with iRepertoire HTBI primers and Arm-PCR of CDR3 regions. TCRdb called the multiplex PCR reads again in MiXCR, with one record for every CDR3 protein. The sample contains 430,000 or so distinct CDR3 sequences, roughly a fifth of which appear only once. The sample consisted of peripheral blood mononuclear cells (PBMCs), taken when the disease was refractory, from a patient treated with antithyroid drugs. The receptors stem from a female donor with Graves disease.

The chain is built from TRBV7-9 and TRBJ1-5; TRBD1 matches 8 bases. The germline gives CDR1 SEHNR, CDR2 FQNEAQ (reference sequence). With V trimmed by 3 bases and J by 12 bases, 28 bases remained unmatched. The CDR3 consists of 20 residues. Here the CDR3 DNA reads TGTGCCAGCAGCTTTCCCCAGGGGGCGGGACTATCGAAATTCCATCAGTTCCAGCATTTT. Protein product: CASSFPQGAGLSKFHQFQHF.

This clonotype has ten or more counts. J is TRBJ2-7 and V is TRBV2; maybe TRBD1 (5 bases). In germline, CDR1 is SNHLY, CDR2 FYNNEI. Between the trimmed V and J ends, which lost 4 bases and 1 base, there was a span of 17 bases. The CDR3 consists of 16 residues. In DNA form, the CDR3 reads TGTGCCAGCAGTGTTCCCAAGGGGCAACAGTCCTACGAGCAGTACTTC. Translation: CASSVPKGQQSYEQYF.

This clonotype was counted many times. J is TRBJ1-2 and V is TRBV28; D remains ambiguous. This CDR3 has 14 residues. The germline V gene has CDR1 MDHEN and CDR2 SYDVKM. Trimming removed 5 bases at V and 8 bases at J, with 18 bases between. The CDR3 loop reads CASSTPAGLKGYTF. Written as DNA, the CDR3 is TGTGCCAGCAGTACCCCAGCAGGCCTGAAAGGCTACACCTTC.

The V and J genes are TRBV28 and TRBJ2-3, with 7 nucleotides matching TRBD1. The CDR3 sequence is 17 residues long. Germline V CDR1 and CDR2: MDHEN, SYDVKM. Trimming cost V 4 bases and J 5 bases; bases outside gene matches: 15. CDR3 DNA sequence: TGTGCCAGCAGTTCTATCCCTTGGGCAGGGGGTAGAGATACGCAGTATTTT. Translation: CASSSIPWAGGRDTQYF. Complete variable domain (other parts from reference TRBV28 and TRBJ2-3): DVKVTQSSRYLVKRTGEKVFLECVQDMDHENMFWYRQDPGLGLRLIYFSYDVKMKEKGDIPEGYSVSREKKERFSLILESASTNQTSMYLCASSSIPWAGGRDTQYFGPGTRLTVL.

This clonotype was picked up many times. The chain links TRBV7-9 to TRBJ2-5; 7 nucleotides agree with TRBD1. The CDR3 is made up of 19 amino acids. The V and J ends lost 4 bases and 3 bases, in that order; junction bases with no gene match: 20. Germline V gene data show CDR1 as SEHNR and CDR2 as FQNEAQ (reference sequence). The CDR3 is CASSSNGQELLRNEETQYF. CDR3 coding DNA: TGTGCCAGCAGCTCGAACGGACAGGAGCTATTGCGGAATGAAGAGACCCAGTACTTC.

In this sample, this clonotype turned up many times. V usage is TRBV30 and J usage is TRBJ2-7, with 8 positions matching TRBD2. CDR1 GTSNPN and CDR2 SVGIG come from the germline V gene (reference sequence). This CDR3 contains 14 residues. Trimming at V came to 1 base and at J to 5 bases, leaving 7 bases not matched to a gene. The CDR3 loop reads CAWSAVAGLDEQYF. CDR3 nucleotide sequence: TGTGCCTGGAGTGCGGTAGCGGGATTGGACGAGCAGTACTTC.

Details on this clonotype: A much larger clone differs from this one at a single base, so this may be a read error. The rearrangement links TRBV5-1 to TRBJ1-1; weak D call: TRBD1 (6 bases). CDR3 length: 14 residues. The germline V gene encodes CDR1 SGHRS and CDR2 YFSETQ. V lost 0 bases and J lost 6, with 12 bases in between. This CDR3 is CASSLAGDNAEAFF. The CDR3 DNA sequence: TGCGCCAGCAGCTTGGCAGGGGATAACGCTGAAGCTTTCTTT.

In its sample, this clonotype was seen many times. This sequence joins TRBV2 and TRBJ2-7; the match to TRBD1 covers 7 bases. CDR3 length: 13 amino acids. Germline V gene sequence: CDR1 SNHLY, CDR2 FYNNEI. Losses at the gene ends were 6 bases for V and 6 bases for J; bases not matched to a gene: 8. The CDR3 here is CASRLDRKGEQYF. The CDR3 DNA reads as TGTGCCAGCAGATTGGACAGGAAGGGCGAGCAGTACTTC.

This clonotype was seen repeatedly, ten times or more. The chain couples TRBV28 to TRBJ1-3; no definite D call. Trimming removed 8 bases from V and 8 bases from J, with 7 bases in between. The CDR3 extends over 10 amino acids. The germline gives CDR1 MDHEN, CDR2 SYDVKM. The CDR3 DNA reads as TGTGCCAGCGGAAAGTACACCATATATTTT. It yields the protein CASGKYTIYF.

This chain joins TRBV6-2 or TRBV6-3 and TRBJ2-7, with TRBD2 as a possible D gene (5 bases). Germline CDR1 reads MNHEY; CDR2 reads SVGEGT. The CDR3 loop spans 14 amino acids. The ends were cut back, 6 bases at V and 3 bases at J, with 15 bases in the middle. This CDR3 reads CASSPGPGFYEQYF. The CDR3 bases are TGTGCCAGCAGCCCCGGACCGGGGTTCTACGAGCAGTACTTC.

The J gene is TRBJ2-7, the V gene TRBV19, with D perhaps being TRBD1 or TRBD2 (7 bases each). CDR3 length: 14 residues. Trimming pared 6 bases from V and 0 bases from J, leaving 12 bases between. Germline V CDR1 and CDR2: LNHDA, SQIVND (reference sequence). CDR3 sequence: CASRAGQNSYEQYF. In DNA, the CDR3 is TGTGCCAGTAGAGCGGGACAGAACTCCTACGAGCAGTACTTC.

This clonotype was seen at least ten times. The genes are TRBV12-3 or TRBV12-4 and TRBJ2-2; 9 positions match TRBD2. The CDR3 sequence is 17 residues long. The V and J ends lost 7 bases and 8 bases, in that order; junction bases with no gene match: 17. CDR3 loop: CASNLGTSFSSVGELFF. CDR3 DNA sequence: TGTGCCAGCAATCTGGGGACTAGCTTCTCCTCTGTGGGGGAGCTGTTTTTT.

This rearrangement joins TRBV20-1 to TRBJ2-7, with 13 bases fitting TRBD2. This CDR3 region has 16 residues. Germline V gene lookup returns CDR1 DFQATT and CDR2 SNEGSKA (reference sequence). V dropped 5 bases and J dropped 3; count of bases not matched to a gene: 10. In nucleotides, the CDR3 is TGCAGTGCTGTCGGGACTAGCGGGAAAGGGGGCTACGAGCAGTACTTC. Its translation: CSAVGTSGKGGYEQYF.

Details on this clonotype: Since a much larger clone is just one base distant, this may be a read error. V and J are TRBV20-1 and TRBJ2-5; the D is unclear. Trimming removed 3 bases from V and 2 bases from J, with 7 bases in between. Germline loops: CDR1 DFQATT, CDR2 SNEGSKA (reference sequence). The CDR3 runs 12 residues. The CDR3 spells CSASLGQETQYF. CDR3 nucleotide sequence: TGCAGTGCTAGTTTGGGGCAAGAGACCCAGTACTTC.

Written as DNA, the CDR3 is TGCAGTGCCCTGGACGCGAGCTCTGGAAACACCATATATTTT. Translation: CSALDASSGNTIYF. The chain has TRBV20-1 and TRBJ1-3, with D unclear. This CDR3 contains 14 residues. CDR1 DFQATT and CDR2 SNEGSKA come from the germline V gene (reference sequence). V lost 6 bases and J lost 0, with 12 bases in between.

The rearrangement uses TRBV7-2 and TRBJ2-7; 13 nucleotides match TRBD2. J was trimmed by 8 bases and V by 4 bases; bases with no gene match: 5. This CDR3 region has 14 residues. Looked up from germline, CDR1 is SGHTA and CDR2 is FQGNSA. CDR3 loop: CASSSRLAGGQQYF. The CDR3 region has the DNA TGTGCCAGCAGCTCACGACTAGCGGGAGGACAGCAGTACTTC.